Shown below are 31 T cell receptor beta chains from a single sample sequenced in a study of response to subunit inactivated influenza vaccine. A single record per CDR3 protein comes from TCRdb applying MiXCR to the RT-PCR reads. Of around 570,000 distinct CDR3 sequences listed, approximately 7.1% are singletons. The source material was PBMCs from blood, sampled 23 to 25 months after vaccination. Receptors were obtained from a man between 50 and 70 years old who received an inactivated influenza vaccine.

The chain links TRBV20-1 to TRBJ2-1; no clear D. Looked up from germline, CDR1 is DFQATT and CDR2 is SNEGSKA (reference sequence). This CDR3 spans 17 amino acids. The germline V and J ends were trimmed by 3 bases and 7 bases, with 25 bases remaining between them. The CDR3 DNA sequence: TGCAGTGCTAGCCCCCCGGCTAATCCTAAGGGTTTTAATGAGCAGTTCTTC. It codes for CSASPPANPKGFNEQFF.

In its sample, this clonotype was seen many times. The chain is built from TRBV12-3 or TRBV12-4 and TRBJ2-7, with TRBD1 as a possible D gene (6 bases). CDR3 size: 11 residues. V was shortened by 6 bases and J by 7 bases, with 10 bases between the two germline ends. The CDR3 reads CASSLDREQYF. The CDR3 nucleotides read TGTGCCAGCAGCCTAGACAGGGAGCAGTACTTC.

The rearrangement links TRBV5-6 to TRBJ2-3; 8 bases are a match to TRBD2. CDR3 size: 16 residues. In germline, CDR1 is SGHDT, CDR2 YYEEEE. The J segment lost 4 bases and the V segment lost 0 bases, leaving 7 bases of the junction unmatched. CDR3 residues: CASSLVVQAGADTQYF. The CDR3 DNA reads as TGTGCCAGCAGCTTGGTTGTGCAAGCGGGGGCAGATACGCAGTATTTT.

This clonotype was observed at least ten times. The rearrangement uses TRBV6-1 and TRBJ1-5; TRBD1 aligns across 10 bases. Per germline, CDR1 MNHNS and CDR2 SASEGT. The CDR3 is 16 amino acids. J was trimmed by 7 bases and V by 7 bases; bases with no gene match: 13. The CDR3 reads CASITSWDRGTQPQHF. CDR3 coding DNA: TGTGCCAGCATCACATCCTGGGACAGGGGTACCCAGCCCCAGCATTTT.

The J gene is TRBJ2-2, the V gene TRBV5-6; a weak D match, TRBD2 (6 bases). CDR3 size: 15 residues. Germline loops: CDR1 SGHDT, CDR2 YYEEEE. V was cut by 4 bases and J by 4 bases, with 14 bases left in between. Written as DNA, the CDR3 is TGTGCCAGCAGCAAGCCTAGCGAGGGCACCGGGGAGCTGTTTTTT. Protein sequence: CASSKPSEGTGELFF.

The V gene is TRBV5-6, the J gene TRBJ2-5; 13 positions agree with TRBD2. Looked up from germline, CDR1 is SGHDT and CDR2 is YYEEEE. Trimming took 0 bases from V and 1 from J; bases not matched to a gene: 3. CDR3 length equals 17 residues. The CDR3 is CASSLVGLAGSQETQYF. DNA of the CDR3: TGTGCCAGCAGCTTGGTGGGACTAGCGGGGTCCCAAGAGACCCAGTACTTC.

This clonotype showed up just a few times. The rearrangement joins TRBV10-3 to TRBJ2-5; D tentatively reads TRBD1 or TRBD2 (5 bases each). The CDR3 contains 14 residues. V shed 5 bases and J shed 5 bases, with 15 bases lying between them. In germline, CDR1 is ENHRY, CDR2 SYGVKD. CDR3: CAISKGTFMETQYF. CDR3 in DNA: TGTGCCATCAGTAAAGGGACCTTTATGGAGACCCAGTACTTC.

This clonotype was observed a handful of times. The V call is TRBV29-1, the J call TRBJ1-4; the D gene is possibly TRBD1 (5 bases). V was clipped by 4 bases and J by 7 bases, with 16 bases between them. This CDR3 comprises 14 residues. Germline CDR1 SQVTM, CDR2 ANQGSEA. This CDR3 reads CSVVPGAGGEKLFF. Here the CDR3 DNA reads TGCAGCGTTGTCCCGGGAGCGGGGGGTGAAAAACTGTTTTTT.

This clonotype was found a few times. The genes are TRBV20-1 and TRBJ2-1, with D tentatively TRBD1 (5 bases). The CDR3 runs 13 residues. Per germline, CDR1 DFQATT and CDR2 SNEGSKA (reference sequence). The V gene lost 5 bases and the J gene lost 5 bases, with 13 bases spanning the gap. The DNA of the CDR3 is TGCAGTGCTTACGACAGCATCCACAATGAGCAGTTCTTC. Residues: CSAYDSIHNEQFF.

This CDR3 reads CASSSLSGGAYEQYF. Here the CDR3 DNA reads TGTGCCAGCAGTTCCCTCAGCGGGGGGGCCTACGAGCAGTACTTC. This rearrangement joins TRBV6-5 to TRBJ2-7; 10 positions match TRBD2. The junction had 5 bases not matched to a gene; V was cut back by 4 bases and J by 2 bases. Germline CDR1 MNHEY, CDR2 SVGAGI. The length of the CDR3 is 15 residues.

The chain combines TRBV20-1 with TRBJ1-1; weak D call: TRBD1 (6 bases). Deletions cut 3 bases from V and 3 bases from J, with 11 bases between. The CDR3 contains 13 residues. Germline lookup yields CDR1 DFQATT and CDR2 SNEGSKA (reference sequence). The CDR3 region is CSARRGADTEAFF. The CDR3 bases are TGCAGTGCTAGGCGGGGGGCGGACACTGAAGCTTTCTTT.

The V gene is TRBV4-3, the J gene TRBJ1-2, with 10 bases fitting TRBD1. Germline loops: CDR1 LGHNA, CDR2 YSLEER. Trimming at V came to 5 bases and at J to 7 bases, leaving 10 bases not matched to a gene. The CDR3 totals 15 residues. The CDR3: CASSKSRQGAVGYTF. The CDR3 nucleotides are TGCGCCAGCAGCAAGTCCAGACAGGGGGCGGTTGGCTACACCTTC.

This clonotype has just a few counts. V is TRBV18 and J is TRBJ2-3; tentative D call: TRBD1 (5 bases). Between the trimmed V and J ends, which lost 2 bases and 2 bases, there was a span of 11 bases. The CDR3 runs 15 residues. Germline V CDR1 and CDR2: KGHSH, LQKENI. Here the CDR3 reads CASSPNGAATDTQYF. The CDR3 nucleotides are TGTGCCAGCTCACCAAATGGGGCAGCCACAGATACGCAGTATTTT.

This clonotype was seen only a few times. V gene TRBV28 combines with J gene TRBJ2-3; 10 nucleotides line up with TRBD2. The CDR3 has 15 amino acids. V gave up 5 bases and J gave up 5 bases; unmatched junction bases: 7. Germline V gene sequence: CDR1 MDHEN, CDR2 SYDVKM. DNA for the CDR3: TGTGCCAGCAGTGAAGCGGGAGGGCCATTAGATACGCAGTATTTT. This gives the protein CASSEAGGPLDTQYF.

This CDR3 reads CASSSQGRVYNEQFF. The CDR3 nucleotides read TGTGCCAGCAGCTCACAGGGGCGGGTTTACAATGAGCAGTTCTTC. The chain carries TRBV7-8 and TRBJ2-1; 7 positions agree with TRBD1. The V segment lost 4 bases and the J segment 4 bases; nucleotides outside the gene matches: 7. CDR3 length: 15 residues. Germline V CDR1 and CDR2: SGHVS, FQNEAQ.

V usage is TRBV10-3 and J usage is TRBJ1-1, with D perhaps TRBD1 (6 bases). Between the trimmed V and J ends, which lost 8 bases and 1 base, there was a span of 11 bases. Germline V gives CDR1 ENHRY, CDR2 SYGVKD. This CDR3 spans 13 amino acids. The CDR3 coding sequence is TGTGCCATCCGGGGGGCGGGGAACACTGAAGCTTTCTTT. Protein product: CAIRGAGNTEAFF.

The rearrangement links TRBV5-5 to TRBJ2-3, with 9 bases matching TRBD2. J gave up 5 bases and V 4 bases, and 14 bases lay outside the gene matches. Germline V gene sequence: CDR1 SGHKS, CDR2 YYEKEE (reference sequence). This CDR3 has 17 residues. The DNA for the CDR3 is TGTGCCAGCAGCCGGACATGGGCGGGAGGGCTGTTAGATACGCAGTATTTT. As protein: CASSRTWAGGLLDTQYF.

This chain uses TRBV7-3 with TRBJ2-3; TRBD1 might be the D (5 bases). The CDR3 has 15 amino acids. V was cut by 5 bases and J by 5 bases, with 17 bases left in between. Germline CDR1 SGHTA, CDR2 FQGTGA. CDR3 residues: CASSPNGHSVDTQYF. In DNA, the CDR3 is TGTGCCAGCAGCCCCAACGGACATTCCGTAGATACGCAGTATTTT.

This clonotype has more than one count but fewer than ten. V and J are TRBV18 and TRBJ2-2, with D hard to call. The CDR3 is 15 amino acids. Trimming took 3 bases from V and 4 from J, leaving 12 bases between them. Germline V gene lookup returns CDR1 KGHSH and CDR2 LQKENI. The CDR3, as DNA: TGTGCCAGCTCACCTGACCTCCTTGCCACCGGGGAGCTGTTTTTT. Its protein product is CASSPDLLATGELFF. Together with reference TRBV18 and TRBJ2-2, the CDR3 gives the full variable domain: NAGVMQNPRHLVRRRGQEARLRCSPMKGHSHVYWYRQLPEEGLKFMVYLQKENIIDESGMPKERFSAEFPKEGPSILRIQQVVRGDSAAYFCASSPDLLATGELFFGEGSRLTVL.

This clonotype has only a few counts. The rearrangement joins TRBV5-1 to TRBJ2-1; maybe TRBD1 (5 bases). CDR3 length: 15 amino acids. V lost 4 bases, J lost 1 base, and 12 bases lay in between. In germline, CDR1 is SGHRS, CDR2 YFSETQ. CDR3: CASSIQGGSYNEQFF. In nucleotides, the CDR3 is TGCGCCAGCAGCATTCAGGGTGGTTCCTACAATGAGCAGTTCTTC.

This clonotype occurred a few times. The CDR3 DNA reads TGCGCCAGCAGCCAAGAGCCCGGGACAGATCCTTATAATTCACCCCTCCACTTT. Its protein product is CASSQEPGTDPYNSPLHF. The gene calls are TRBV4-1 and TRBJ1-6; 7 bases map to TRBD1. The CDR3 length is 18 residues. The germline V gene encodes CDR1 MGHRA and CDR2 YSYEKL. The V gene end was trimmed by 0 bases and the J gene end by 4 bases; junction bases not matched to a gene: 9.

This clonotype was seen ten or more times. The chain uses TRBV11-1 and TRBJ2-3; the match to TRBD1 covers 7 bases. The V gene's germline CDR1 is SGHAT and CDR2 FQDESV (reference sequence). The CDR3 length is 12 residues. V gave up 5 bases and J gave up 10 bases; unmatched junction bases: 6. The CDR3 reads CASSPTGFSQYF. The CDR3 region has the DNA TGTGCCAGCAGCCCGACAGGGTTCTCGCAGTATTTT.

This clonotype was counted between two and nine times. For the CDR3, the DNA is TGTGCCAGCAGGGGGGGGGTTACTGAAGCTTTCTTT. Translated, it gives CASRGGVTEAFF. The chain joins TRBV6-1 to TRBJ1-1; D is perhaps TRBD1 (5 bases). CDR3 length equals 12 residues. Germline CDR1 MNHNS, CDR2 SASEGT. With 6 bases removed from V and 5 bases from J, the gap between germline ends came to 10 bases.

This chain joins TRBV2 and TRBJ2-2; D might be TRBD2 (6 bases). The CDR3 extends over 14 amino acids. The germline gives CDR1 SNHLY, CDR2 FYNNEI. V lost 6 bases to trimming and J lost 3 bases, with 11 bases between them. CDR3: CASRRDGDTGELFF. The CDR3 bases are TGTGCCAGCAGGCGGGACGGAGACACCGGGGAGCTGTTTTTT.

This clonotype has more than one count but fewer than ten. This sequence joins TRBV29-1 and TRBJ2-3, with D unresolved. The CDR3 totals 15 residues. V lost 1 base to trimming and J lost 13 bases, with 24 bases between them. Germline CDR1 is SQVTM and CDR2 is ANQGSEA. CDR3 protein: CSVEAAPGPLASEYF. The CDR3 DNA reads TGCAGCGTTGAAGCAGCCCCGGGTCCCCTCGCTTCGGAGTATTTT.

The chain combines TRBV12-3 or TRBV12-4 with TRBJ1-6, with a possible D match to TRBD1 (5 bases). V was shortened by 3 bases and J by 10 bases, with 13 bases between the two germline ends. The CDR3 is 14 residues long. DNA of the CDR3: TGTGCCAGCAGTTTGGGGGATACAACCTCACCCCTCCACTTT. It translates to CASSLGDTTSPLHF.

A word on this clonotype: A much larger clone lies one base from this, so it may be a read error. The chain links TRBV21-1 to TRBJ2-3; no DNA check was done on the table's D call, TRBD2. TRBV21-1 is a pseudogene. CDR3 length: 17 residues. The CDR3 DNA is TGTGCCAGCAGCAGAGACTGGCTAGCGGAGAGCACAGATACGCAGTATTTT. Translating gives CASSRDWLAESTDTQYF.

This rearrangement joins TRBV12-3 or TRBV12-4 to TRBJ2-4, with TRBD2 identical over 10 bases. After removal of 6 bases from V and 7 bases from J, the junction contained 6 bases not matched to a gene. This CDR3 comprises 14 residues. DNA for the CDR3: TGTGCCAGCAGGCAGGGACTAGCGCCGAACATTCAGTACTTC. As protein: CASRQGLAPNIQYF.

The V call is TRBV7-6, the J call TRBJ2-6; TRBD1 agrees at 7 bases. The length of the CDR3 is 16 residues. V trimming: 5 bases; J trimming: 0 bases; junction bases outside the gene matches: 4. Germline lookup yields CDR1 SGHVS and CDR2 FNYEAQ. CDR3 coding DNA: TGTGCCAGCAGCGCTGACAGGGCCTCTGGGGCCAACGTCCTGACTTTC. Translating gives CASSADRASGANVLTF.

This clonotype was seen more than once but under ten times. The V call is TRBV20-1, the J call TRBJ1-4; D gene ambiguous. Germline CDR1 is DFQATT and CDR2 is SNEGSKA (reference sequence). This CDR3 spans 15 amino acids. V was shortened by 0 bases and J by 9 bases, with 17 bases between the two germline ends. The chain's CDR3 is CSARDFKIGSQKLFF. The CDR3 nucleotides are TGCAGTGCTAGAGATTTTAAGATCGGATCCCAAAAACTGTTTTTT.

This clonotype was counted between two and nine times. The V and J genes are TRBV2 and TRBJ2-1; D remains unclear. Trimming took 5 bases from V and 8 from J, leaving 7 bases between them. The CDR3 totals 11 residues. Per the germline V gene, CDR1 is SNHLY and CDR2 is FYNNEI. CDR3 residues: CASSSNYEQFF. Here the CDR3 DNA reads TGTGCCAGCAGTTCAAACTATGAGCAGTTCTTC. Based on the CDR3 plus reference TRBV2 and TRBJ2-1, the full variable domain is EPEVTQTPSHQVTQMGQEVILRCVPISNHLYFYWYRQILGQKVEFLVSFYNNEISEKSEIFDDQFSVERPDGSNFTLKIRSTKLEDSAMYFCASSSNYEQFFGPGTRLTVL.